This T cell receptor beta chain was identified during a study of radiation and T cells in renal cell carcinoma. As for the study in general: Nephrectomy followed 15 Gy stereotactic body radiation by 4 weeks.

Sample time point: blood 2 weeks post-SBRT. Noted treatment: 15 Gy SBRT to primary tumor, nephrectomy 4 weeks later. Blood was sampled at baseline, 2 weeks and 4 weeks after SBRT. TCRdb's table, derived via immunoSEQ multiplex PCR, lists solely in-frame clones and lacks some. Of 150,000 to 180,000 clones in the sample, 87% are singletons; the top ten hold roughly 13%. Looked up from germline, CDR1 is SGHNT and CDR2 is YENEEA. Trimming left V 1 base short and J 7 bases short, with 11 bases between. The CDR3 runs 15 residues. Sequencing was performed on blood, taken from a patient whose treatment included radiotherapy and nephrectomy. The J gene is TRBJ1-6, the V gene TRBV11-3; the D gene is possibly TRBD1 (6 bases). The TCR was taken from a woman aged 45-65 years with renal cell carcinoma. The CDR3 here is CASSLGRGDNSPLHF. DNA for the CDR3: TGTGCCAGCAGCTTAGGGAGGGGGGACAATTCACCCCTCCACTTT.